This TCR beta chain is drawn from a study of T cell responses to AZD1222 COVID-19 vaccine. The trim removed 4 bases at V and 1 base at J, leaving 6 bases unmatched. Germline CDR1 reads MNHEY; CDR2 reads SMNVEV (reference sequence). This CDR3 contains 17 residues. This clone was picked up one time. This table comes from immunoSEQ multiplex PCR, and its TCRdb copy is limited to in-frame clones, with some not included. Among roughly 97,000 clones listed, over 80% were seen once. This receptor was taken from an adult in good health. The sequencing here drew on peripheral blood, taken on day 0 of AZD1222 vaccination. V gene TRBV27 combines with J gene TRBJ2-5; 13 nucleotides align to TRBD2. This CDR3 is CASSSRTSGRGQETQYF. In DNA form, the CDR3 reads TGTGCCAGCAGTTCGCGGACTAGCGGGAGAGGCCAAGAGACCCAGTACTTC.